The clone carrying this T cell receptor (beta chain) was recorded many times. Its cognate antigen is unknown. In TCRdb, the PCR reads were re-called with MiXCR into one record per CDR3 protein. The sample consists of more than 300,000 distinct CDR3 sequences, roughly 23% of them appearing once. This entry comes from a study of molecular identifiers for immune sequencing clone quantification. The study's findings and limits: Barcode sharing among identical TCR molecules could make large clones appear smaller.

The CDR3 extends over 16 amino acids. CDR1 SEHNR and CDR2 FQNEAQ come from the germline V gene (reference sequence). The J segment lost 2 bases and the V segment lost 4 bases, leaving 8 bases of the junction unmatched. The rearrangement joins TRBV7-9 to TRBJ2-3, with 8 bases that match TRBD1. The receptor comes from a human donor in good health. Some libraries in this study had Jurkat cell RNA spiked in. The sequenced sample was naive CD8+ T cells from blood, with Jurkat cell RNA spiked in. Subset here: FACS-sorted CD8+CD4-CCR7+CD45RA+ naive T cells. DNA of the CDR3: TGTGCCAGCAGCTCGCATCCGGACAGGGCCACAGATACGCAGTATTTT. This encodes CASSSHPDRATDTQYF.